The source of this T cell receptor (beta chain) is a study of T cell responses to AZD1222 COVID-19 vaccine. CDR1 and CDR2 from the germline V gene are SGHVS and FQNEAQ. With 5 bases clipped from V and 8 bases from J, the junction kept 4 bases outside the gene matches. This CDR3 is 13 amino acids long. A note on this clone: Its antigen is undetermined.

General observations from the study: White British ancestry dominated among donors, who included more females, and clonal diversity was possibly underestimated. Samples come after the peak T cell response, not at day 14. CD4 TCRs covered the whole spike, strongest at regions 160-218 and 743-854.

Profiled with immunoSEQ multiplex PCR; TCRdb holds only in-frame clones, not every one. The table has around 100,000 clones, roughly 88% seen once. This sequence was found in an adult in good health. V usage is TRBV7-8 and J usage is TRBJ1-4; 8 bases are a match to TRBD1. Sequencing was performed on peripheral blood, taken on day 0 of AZD1222 vaccination. The DNA of the CDR3 is TGTGCCAGCAGCGCGGACAGGGACGAAAAACTGTTTTTT. Residues: CASSADRDEKLFF. Looking up the rest from reference TRBV7-8 and TRBJ1-4 gives the full variable domain: GAGVSQSPRYKVAKRGQDVALRCDPISGHVSLFWYQQALGQGPEFLTYFQNEAQLDKSGLPSDRFFAERPEGSVSTLKIQRTQQEDSAVYLCASSADRDEKLFFGSGTQLSVL.